These 17 T cell receptor beta chains were all obtained from the same sample, sequenced in a study of cytomegalovirus exposure and HLA in healthy donors. This PCR relied on a set of 60 Vbeta primers and 13 Jbeta primers. The assay was immunoSEQ multiplex PCR, and TCRdb's table has in-frame clones only and misses some. This sample has some 170,000 clones, with approximately 79% found just once. Sequences were obtained from PBMCs. All receptors derive from a man aged 35 to 55 in good health and CMV-seronegative.

The CDR3, as DNA: TGTGCCAGCAGCCCTGACAGGCCGCACACCGGGGAGCTGTTTTTT. Amino acids: CASSPDRPHTGELFF. The chain has TRBV2 and TRBJ2-2; TRBD1 is a possible D gene (6 bases). Germline assignment: CDR1 SNHLY and CDR2 FYNNEI. V dropped 6 bases and J dropped 3 bases, with 14 bases sitting between them. CDR3 size: 15 residues. Filled out from reference TRBV2 and TRBJ2-2, the complete variable domain reads EPEVTQTPSHQVTQMGQEVILRCVPISNHLYFYWYRQILGQKVEFLVSFYNNEISEKSEIFDDQFSVERPDGSNFTLKIRSTKLEDSAMYFCASSPDRPHTGELFFGEGSRLTVL.

This chain uses TRBV6-1 with TRBJ2-7; 10 nucleotides line up with TRBD1. The germline CDR1 and CDR2 sequences are MNHNS and SASEGT. Unmatched junction bases numbered 3, after V lost 0 bases and J lost 7 bases. The CDR3 extends over 14 amino acids. CDR3 DNA sequence: TGTGCCAGCAGTGAAGCGCTGGACAGGGGGGAGCAGTACTTC. It specifies CASSEALDRGEQYF.

As for this clone: The junction departs from germline at one end; a sequencing error may be responsible. V gene TRBV15 combines with J gene TRBJ2-1; unclear D gene. This CDR3 region has 13 residues. CDR1 and CDR2 (germline): LNHNV, YYDKDF (reference sequence). CDR3: CATNRGDYNEQFF. The CDR3 coding sequence is TGTGCCACCAACAGAGGCGATTACAATGAGCAGTTCTTC.

This clone was picked up one time. This chain joins TRBV19 and TRBJ2-1, with 15 bases matching TRBD2. The V gene end was trimmed by 4 bases and the J gene end by 9 bases; junction bases not matched to a gene: 7. The germline V gene encodes CDR1 LNHDA and CDR2 SQIVND (reference sequence). The CDR3 is made up of 16 amino acids. CDR3 in amino acids: CASSSRTSGRVSEQFF. CDR3 DNA: TGTGCCAGTAGTAGCCGGACTAGCGGGAGGGTCTCTGAGCAGTTCTTC.

Comments on this clone: At one end the junction does not follow the germline gene, possibly because of a read error. The chain combines TRBV7-7 with TRBJ2-1; 7 bases fit TRBD2. This CDR3 contains 14 residues. In germline, CDR1 is SSHAT, CDR2 FNYEAQ (reference sequence). This chain's CDR3 is CASSLGGGPQEQFF. DNA of the CDR3: TGTGCTAGCAGCTTGGGGGGGGGACCCCAGGAGCAGTTCTTC.

This clone was seen more than once but under ten times. This chain uses TRBV7-9 with TRBJ2-3; 14 bases are a match to TRBD2. Per germline, CDR1 SEHNR and CDR2 FQNEAQ (reference sequence). CDR3 length: 16 residues. The trim removed 5 bases at V and 2 bases at J, leaving 3 bases unmatched. CDR3 amino acids: CASSLGLAGVTDTQYF. The CDR3 DNA is TGTGCCAGCAGCCTGGGACTAGCGGGAGTCACAGATACGCAGTATTTT.

CDR3 sequence (DNA): TGTGCCAGCAGTCCCCCTCGACAGGCCTCTGAAGCTTTCTTT. It codes for CASSPPRQASEAFF. The V gene is TRBV25-1, the J gene TRBJ1-1, with D maybe TRBD1 (6 bases). V lost 5 bases and J 6 bases, leaving 16 bases between the germline ends. Germline CDR1 MGHDK, CDR2 SYGVNS. The CDR3 spans 14 residues. Full variable domain (outside the CDR3, taken from reference TRBV25-1 and TRBJ1-1): EADIYQTPRYLVIGTGKKITLECSQTMGHDKMYWYQQDPGMELHLIHYSYGVNSTEKGDLSSESTVSRIRTEHFPLTLESARPSHTSQYLCASSPPRQASEAFFGQGTRLTVV.

The chain links TRBV29-1 to TRBJ1-4, with a tentative D call TRBD1 (6 bases). CDR3 length: 18 residues. CDR1 SQVTM and CDR2 ANQGSEA come from the germline V gene. Trimming cost V 0 bases and J 1 base, with 18 bases left between them. CDR3 in DNA: TGCAGCGTTGAAGATCGTTCGGGTCAGGACAGAACTAATGAAAAACTGTTTTTT. This codes for CSVEDRSGQDRTNEKLFF.

For the CDR3, the DNA is TGTGCCTGGAGTCCAAGGGGGTCAGACACTGAAGCTTTCTTT. As protein: CAWSPRGSDTEAFF. The rearrangement joins TRBV30 to TRBJ1-1, with a tentative D call TRBD1 (6 bases). V was trimmed by 2 bases and J by 3 bases, leaving 13 bases between them. The CDR3 has 14 amino acids. CDR1 is GTSNPN and CDR2 is SVGIG in the germline V gene (reference sequence).

This clone was observed a handful of times. V is TRBV7-2 and J is TRBJ2-1, with 13 bases fitting TRBD2. Germline CDR1 is SGHTA and CDR2 is FQGNSA. V lost 2 bases to trimming and J lost 8 bases; unmatched junction nucleotides: 9. This CDR3 contains 17 residues. The CDR3 coding sequence is TGTGCCAGCAGCTTATTGACTAGCGGGAGGCTTTCCCATGAGCAGTTCTTC. This sequence encodes CASSLLTSGRLSHEQFF. The full variable domain, with the rest looked up from reference TRBV7-2 and TRBJ2-1, is GAGVSQSPSNKVTEKGKDVELRCDPISGHTALYWYRQSLGQGLEFLIYFQGNSAPDKSGLPSDRFSAERTGGSVSTLTIQRTQQEDSAVYLCASSLLTSGRLSHEQFFGPGTRLTVL.

This clone was seen only a few times. This chain joins TRBV27 and TRBJ2-2, with TRBD1 matching over 8 bases. Germline loops: CDR1 MNHEY, CDR2 SMNVEV (reference sequence). The CDR3 sequence is 16 residues long. V shed 5 bases and J 6 bases; nucleotides not matched to a gene: 11. Written as DNA, the CDR3 is TGTGCCAGCAGTCTGAAAACGAGACAGGGGTCCGGGGAGCTGTTTTTT. Translating it yields CASSLKTRQGSGELFF.

This clone was counted only a few times. The junction shows a germline mismatch at one end, possibly a read error. CDR3 DNA: TGTGCTAGCAGCCCTAGACTAGCGGGAGAGGGCTACAATGAGCAGTTCTTC. This codes for CASSPRLAGEGYNEQFF. The chain couples TRBV7-7 to TRBJ2-1; 12 bases align to TRBD2. Per the germline V gene, CDR1 is SSHAT and CDR2 is FNYEAQ (reference sequence). The CDR3 runs to 17 residues. Full variable domain (remainder filled in from reference TRBV7-7 and TRBJ2-1): GAGVSQSPRYKVTKRGQDVTLRCDPISSHATLYWYQQALGQGPEFLTYFNYEAQPDKSGLPSDRFSAERPEGSISTLTIQRTEQRDSAMYRCASSPRLAGEGYNEQFFGPGTRLTVL.

The rearrangement uses TRBV15 and TRBJ2-7, with TRBD1 matching over 10 bases. The V and J ends lost 1 base and 4 bases, in that order; junction bases with no gene match: 10. Germline loops: CDR1 LNHNV, CDR2 YYDKDF (reference sequence). The CDR3 is 17 residues long. The DNA of the CDR3 is TGTGCCACCAGCAGAGGATTCGCGGGACAGGGGATTTACGAGCAGTACTTC. Amino acids: CATSRGFAGQGIYEQYF.

The gene calls are TRBV6-8 and TRBJ1-5; TRBD1 is a possible D gene (6 bases). This CDR3 comprises 15 residues. Germline assignment: CDR1 MNHGY and CDR2 SAAAGT. As DNA, the CDR3 is TGTCCCTCCGATCTCCGGGGGGCACCCAATCAGCCCCAGCATTTT. Translation gives CPSDLRGAPNQPQHF.

The V and J genes are TRBV5-6 and TRBJ1-1; TRBD1 might be the D (5 bases). The germline V and J ends were trimmed by 0 bases and 1 base, with 10 bases remaining between them. CDR3 size: 15 residues. Germline-derived CDR1 and CDR2 are SGHDT and YYEEEE. The CDR3 protein is CASSLVGRRNTEAFF. CDR3 nucleotides: TGTGCCAGCAGCTTGGTGGGGCGGAGGAACACTGAAGCTTTCTTT. Combining the CDR3 with reference TRBV5-6 and TRBJ1-1 gives the whole variable domain DAGVTQSPTHLIKTRGQQVTLRCSPKSGHDTVSWYQQALGQGPQFIFQYYEEEERQRGNFPDRFSGHQFPNYSSELNVNALLLGDSALYLCASSLVGRRNTEAFFGQGTRLTVV.

This rearrangement joins TRBV18 to TRBJ2-3; D perhaps matches TRBD2 (6 bases). The CDR3 has 13 amino acids. The germline V and J ends were trimmed by 2 bases and 5 bases, with 8 bases remaining between them. Germline-derived CDR1 and CDR2 are KGHSH and LQKENI. This chain's CDR3 is CASSPSGGDTQYF. In nucleotides, the CDR3 is TGTGCCAGCTCACCATCCGGGGGAGATACGCAGTATTTT.

The gene calls are TRBV15 and TRBJ1-5; D remains ambiguous. V gave up 1 base and J gave up 4 bases, with 5 bases separating them. CDR3 length equals 13 residues. The germline CDR1 and CDR2 sequences are LNHNV and YYDKDF (reference sequence). CDR3 in amino acids: CATSRVGNQPQHF. For the CDR3, the DNA is TGTGCCACCAGCAGAGTCGGGAATCAGCCCCAGCATTTT. Drawing the rest from reference TRBV15 and TRBJ1-5, the complete variable domain is DAMVIQNPRYQVTQFGKPVTLSCSQTLNHNVMYWYQQKSSQAPKLLFHYYDKDFNNEADTPDNFQSRRPNTSFCFLDIRSPGLGDTAMYLCATSRVGNQPQHFGDGTRLSIL.